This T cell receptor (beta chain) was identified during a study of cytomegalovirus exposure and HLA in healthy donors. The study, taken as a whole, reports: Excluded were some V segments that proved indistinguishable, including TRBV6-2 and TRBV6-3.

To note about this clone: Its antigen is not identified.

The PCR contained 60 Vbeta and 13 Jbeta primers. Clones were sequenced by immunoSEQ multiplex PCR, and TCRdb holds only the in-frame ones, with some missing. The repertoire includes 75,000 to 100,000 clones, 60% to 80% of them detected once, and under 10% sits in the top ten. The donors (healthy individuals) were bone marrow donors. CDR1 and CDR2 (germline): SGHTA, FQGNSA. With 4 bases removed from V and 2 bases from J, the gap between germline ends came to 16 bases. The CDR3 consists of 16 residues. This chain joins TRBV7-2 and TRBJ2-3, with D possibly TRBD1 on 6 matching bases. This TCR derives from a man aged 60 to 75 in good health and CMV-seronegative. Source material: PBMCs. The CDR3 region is CASSSYARGSTDTQYF. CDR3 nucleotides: TGTGCCAGCAGCTCCTATGCAAGGGGGTCCACAGATACGCAGTATTTT.